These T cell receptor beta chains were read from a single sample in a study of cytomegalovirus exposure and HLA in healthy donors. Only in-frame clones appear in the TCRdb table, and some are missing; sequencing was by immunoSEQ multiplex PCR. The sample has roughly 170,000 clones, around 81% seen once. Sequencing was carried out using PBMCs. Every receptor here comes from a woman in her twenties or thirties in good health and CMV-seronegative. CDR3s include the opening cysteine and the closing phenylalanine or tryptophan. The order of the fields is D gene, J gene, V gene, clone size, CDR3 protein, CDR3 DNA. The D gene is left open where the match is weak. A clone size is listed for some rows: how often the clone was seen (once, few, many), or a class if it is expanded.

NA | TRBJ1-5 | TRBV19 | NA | CASSQRPYSNQPQHF | TGTGCCAGTAGTCAGCGACCATATAGCAATCAGCCCCAGCATTTT
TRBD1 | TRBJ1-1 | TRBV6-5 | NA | CASSYSGQVNTEAFF | TGTGCCAGCAGTTACTCGGGACAGGTGAACACTGAAGCTTTCTTT
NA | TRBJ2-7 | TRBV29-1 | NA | CSVESVFEQYF | TGCAGCGTTGAGTCCGTTTTCGAGCAGTACTTC
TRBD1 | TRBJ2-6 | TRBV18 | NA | CASSPTGANSGANVLTF | TGTGCCAGCTCACCAACAGGGGCCAACTCTGGGGCCAACGTCCTGACTTTC
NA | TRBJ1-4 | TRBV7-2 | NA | CASSLAGPNEKLFF | TGTGCCAGCAGCTTGGCAGGGCCTAATGAAAAACTGTTTTTT
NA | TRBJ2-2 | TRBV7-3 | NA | CASSLVFGGELFF | TGTGCCAGCAGCTTGGTGTTCGGCGGGGAGCTGTTTTTT
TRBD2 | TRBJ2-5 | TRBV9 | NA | CASPFVGPRLAGAPQETQYF | TGTGCCAGCCCCTTTGTTGGGCCCCGACTAGCGGGAGCGCCGCAAGAGACCCAGTACTTC
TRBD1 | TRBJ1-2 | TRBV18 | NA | CASSRQGATDYGYTF | TGTGCCAGCTCCCGACAGGGGGCGACGGACTATGGCTACACCTTC
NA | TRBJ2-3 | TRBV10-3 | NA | CAISLSAADTQYF | TGTGCCATCAGTCTTAGCGCCGCAGATACGCAGTATTTT
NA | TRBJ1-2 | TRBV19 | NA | CASSTGTYRYGYTF | TGTGCCAGTAGTACCGGGACTTACCGCTATGGCTACACCTTC
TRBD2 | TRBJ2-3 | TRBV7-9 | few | CASSFGAGERTDTQYF | TGTGCCAGCAGCTTCGGAGCGGGAGAGAGGACAGATACGCAGTATTTT
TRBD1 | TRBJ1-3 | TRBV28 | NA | CASRRRDRSGNTIYF | TGTGCCAGCAGGCGCAGGGACAGGTCTGGAAACACCATATATTTT
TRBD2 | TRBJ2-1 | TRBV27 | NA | CASRPQITGLPSYNEQFF | TGTGCCAGCAGGCCCCAGATAACGGGACTACCCTCCTACAATGAGCAGTTCTTC
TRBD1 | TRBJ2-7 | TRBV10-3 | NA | CAIRSGQDSYEQYF | TGTGCCATCAGATCCGGACAGGACTCCTACGAGCAGTACTTC
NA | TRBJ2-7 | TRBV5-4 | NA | CASSPTRAPTEQYF | TGTGCCAGCAGCCCCACTAGGGCACCCACCGAGCAGTACTTC
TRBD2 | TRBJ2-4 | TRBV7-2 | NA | CASSLGPSGGANIQYF | TGTGCCAGCAGCTTAGGTCCCAGCGGGGGGGCCAACATTCAGTACTTC
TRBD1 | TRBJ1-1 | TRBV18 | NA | CASSPQGARSGTEAFF | TGTGCCAGCTCACCACAGGGGGCGCGAAGTGGGACTGAAGCTTTCTTT
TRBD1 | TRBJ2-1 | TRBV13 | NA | CASNRGGHEQFF | TGTGCCAGCAACAGGGGTGGCCATGAGCAGTTCTTC
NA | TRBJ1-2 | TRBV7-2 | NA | CASSLERSNYGYTF | TGTGCCAGCAGCTTAGAAAGGAGCAACTATGGCTACACCTTC
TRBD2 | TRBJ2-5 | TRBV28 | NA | CASSTLSGRRETQYF | TGTGCCAGCAGTACCCTAAGCGGGAGAAGAGAGACCCAGTACTTC
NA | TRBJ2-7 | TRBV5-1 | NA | CASSYRYEQYF | TGCGCCAGCAGCTATCGATACGAGCAGTACTTC
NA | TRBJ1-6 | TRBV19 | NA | CASSDSQSYNSPLHF | TGTGCCAGTAGTGACAGCCAAAGCTATAATTCACCCCTCCACTTT
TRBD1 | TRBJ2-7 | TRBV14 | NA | CASSQGGGQGIYEQYF | TGTGCCAGCAGCCAAGGGGGGGGACAGGGGATCTACGAGCAGTACTTC
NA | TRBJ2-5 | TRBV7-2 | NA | CATDPGGETQYF | TGTGCCACCGACCCGGGCGGGGAGACCCAGTACTTC
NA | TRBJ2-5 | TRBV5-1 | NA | CASTKDIEETQYF | TGCGCCAGCACCAAGGACATTGAAGAGACCCAGTACTTC
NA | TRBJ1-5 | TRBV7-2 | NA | CASSLGQNNQPQHF | TGTGCCAGCAGCCTCGGACAGAACAATCAGCCCCAGCATTTT
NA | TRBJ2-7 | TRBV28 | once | CASSLRSRVGPYEQYF | TGTGCCAGCAGTTTAAGGTCGCGGGTGGGCCCCTACGAGCAGTACTTC
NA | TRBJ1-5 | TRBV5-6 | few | CASRHRRGNQPQHF | TGTGCCAGCAGACACCGGAGGGGCAATCAGCCCCAGCATTTT
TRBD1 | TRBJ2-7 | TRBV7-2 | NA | CASSDRGTDEQYF | TGTGCCAGCAGCGACAGGGGGACGGACGAGCAGTACTTC
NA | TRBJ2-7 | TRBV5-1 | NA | CASSLQTAYEQYF | TGCGCCAGCAGCTTGCAGACAGCGTACGAGCAGTACTTC
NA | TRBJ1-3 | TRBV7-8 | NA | CASSLARGVVGNTIYF | TGTGCCAGCAGCTTAGCCCGGGGGGTGGTTGGAAACACCATATATTTT
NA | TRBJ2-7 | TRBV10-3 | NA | CAISDLGEQYF | TGTGCCATCAGTGACCTCGGCGAGCAGTACTTC
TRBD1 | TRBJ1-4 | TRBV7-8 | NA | CASSPPDVVGQGGEKLFF | TGTGCCAGCAGCCCACCGGACGTCGTAGGACAGGGTGGTGAAAAACTGTTTTTT
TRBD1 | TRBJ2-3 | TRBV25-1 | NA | CASSKRQGPADTQYF | TGTGCCAGCAGTAAACGACAGGGCCCCGCAGATACGCAGTATTTT